A selection of T cell receptor beta chains follows, all from one sample in a study of blood T cell repertoires in COVID-19. Data came from immunoSEQ multiplex PCR; TCRdb stores just in-frame clones and leaves some out. The sample shows some 300,000 clones, under 90% of them seen only once. Sequences were obtained from PBMCs or T cells enriched from blood (not recorded which). The receptors were gathered from a woman in her 30s who had recovered from COVID-19. Each CDR3 is given with its conserved first and last residue. A D gene is named only where the DNA matches it firmly. Clone size is given for some rows only: seen once, a few or many times, or a class if the clone is expanded.

d_call: NA; j_call: TRBJ2-2; clone_size: NA; v_call: TRBV12-3/TRBV12-4; cdr3_aa: CASTRGTGELFF; cdr3_nt: TGTGCCAGCACTCGGGGGACCGGGGAGCTGTTTTTT
d_call: TRBD2; j_call: TRBJ2-2; clone_size: NA; v_call: TRBV18; cdr3_aa: CASSYSGTSPSTGELFF; cdr3_nt: TGTGCCAGCTCCTACTCCGGGACTAGCCCCTCTACCGGGGAGCTGTTTTTT
d_call: NA; j_call: TRBJ2-5; clone_size: NA; v_call: TRBV13; cdr3_aa: CASSLEGGGQETQYF; cdr3_nt: TGTGCCAGCAGCTTAGAGGGTGGGGGGCAAGAGACCCAGTACTTC
d_call: NA; j_call: TRBJ1-5; clone_size: NA; v_call: TRBV18; cdr3_aa: CASSPDLTGNSNQPQHF; cdr3_nt: TGTGCCAGCTCACCAGATCTTACAGGGAATAGCAATCAGCCCCAGCATTTT
d_call: TRBD1; j_call: TRBJ2-3; clone_size: NA; v_call: TRBV7-9; cdr3_aa: CASSLAQGALPSTDTQYF; cdr3_nt: TGTGCCAGCAGCTTAGCACAGGGGGCGCTTCCTAGCACAGATACGCAGTATTTT
d_call: NA; j_call: TRBJ1-2; clone_size: NA; v_call: TRBV4-2; cdr3_aa: CASSQDGSHGYTF; cdr3_nt: TGTGCCAGCAGCCAAGACGGTTCGCATGGCTACACCTTC
d_call: TRBD2; j_call: TRBJ2-2; clone_size: NA; v_call: TRBV11-3; cdr3_aa: CASSFVGGIHTGELFF; cdr3_nt: TGTGCCAGCAGCTTTGTGGGAGGGATTCACACCGGGGAGCTGTTTTTT
d_call: TRBD1; j_call: TRBJ2-2; clone_size: NA; v_call: TRBV7-3; cdr3_aa: CASTGQGNTGELFF; cdr3_nt: TGTGCCAGCACCGGACAGGGGAACACCGGGGAGCTGTTTTTT
d_call: NA; j_call: TRBJ1-5; clone_size: NA; v_call: TRBV6-5; cdr3_aa: CASSYPQGSRFPQHF; cdr3_nt: TGTGCCAGCAGTTACCCACAGGGAAGTCGATTTCCCCAGCATTTT
d_call: NA; j_call: TRBJ2-6; clone_size: NA; v_call: TRBV9; cdr3_aa: CASSAGGTAGANVLTF; cdr3_nt: TGTGCCAGCAGCGCCGGAGGGACAGCTGGGGCCAACGTCCTGACTTTC
d_call: NA; j_call: TRBJ1-5; clone_size: many; v_call: TRBV6-4; cdr3_aa: CASSPEDGGNQPQHF; cdr3_nt: TGTGCCAGCAGTCCCGAGGACGGGGGGAATCAGCCCCAGCATTTT
d_call: TRBD1; j_call: TRBJ2-1; clone_size: NA; v_call: TRBV2; cdr3_aa: CASSPGTGYNEQFF; cdr3_nt: TGTGCCAGCAGTCCCGGGACAGGGTACAATGAGCAGTTCTTC
d_call: TRBD1; j_call: TRBJ2-7; clone_size: NA; v_call: TRBV18; cdr3_aa: CASSPGTGGDEQYF; cdr3_nt: TGTGCCAGCTCACCGGGGACAGGGGGTGACGAGCAGTACTTC
d_call: NA; j_call: TRBJ1-2; clone_size: NA; v_call: TRBV5-1; cdr3_aa: CASSLAYRAYGYTF; cdr3_nt: TGCGCCAGCAGCTTGGCGTACAGGGCCTATGGCTACACCTTC
d_call: NA; j_call: TRBJ2-1; clone_size: NA; v_call: TRBV29-1; cdr3_aa: CSSRHPTYNEQFF; cdr3_nt: TGCAGCTCCAGACACCCGACCTACAATGAGCAGTTCTTC
d_call: NA; j_call: TRBJ1-2; clone_size: NA; v_call: TRBV2; cdr3_aa: CASRRDNNYGYTF; cdr3_nt: TGTGCCAGCAGGAGAGACAATAACTATGGCTACACCTTC
d_call: NA; j_call: TRBJ2-2; clone_size: NA; v_call: TRBV3-1/TRBV3-2; cdr3_aa: CASSQMTSTGELFF; cdr3_nt: TGTGCCAGCAGCCAAATGACTTCAACCGGGGAGCTGTTTTTT
d_call: TRBD1; j_call: TRBJ1-5; clone_size: few; v_call: TRBV7-9; cdr3_aa: CASSPGGYGNQPQHF; cdr3_nt: TGTGCCAGCAGCCCAGGGGGATATGGCAATCAGCCCCAGCATTTT
d_call: NA; j_call: TRBJ2-1; clone_size: NA; v_call: TRBV5-4; cdr3_aa: CAGGTALADEQFF; cdr3_nt: TGTGCCGGGGGGACTGCGCTTGCCGATGAGCAGTTCTTC
d_call: TRBD1; j_call: TRBJ1-2; clone_size: few; v_call: TRBV5-6; cdr3_aa: CASSFVTGGGYGYTF; cdr3_nt: TGTGCCAGCAGCTTCGTGACAGGGGGCGGCTATGGCTACACCTTC
d_call: TRBD2; j_call: TRBJ2-1; clone_size: NA; v_call: TRBV9; cdr3_aa: CASSVAGLAGASLQFF; cdr3_nt: TGTGCCAGCAGCGTAGCGGGACTAGCGGGAGCCAGCCTGCAGTTCTTC
d_call: TRBD2; j_call: TRBJ2-5; clone_size: once; v_call: TRBV4-1; cdr3_aa: CASSHLTGTRKTQYF; cdr3_nt: TGCGCCAGCAGCCATTTGACCGGGACTAGAAAGACCCAGTACTTC
d_call: NA; j_call: TRBJ2-5; clone_size: NA; v_call: TRBV19; cdr3_aa: CASSISALRRVTQYF; cdr3_nt: TGTGCCAGTAGTATCTCAGCTCTGAGGAGGGTGACCCAGTACTTC
d_call: TRBD2; j_call: TRBJ2-5; clone_size: NA; v_call: TRBV3-1/TRBV3-2; cdr3_aa: CASSRLAGETQYF; cdr3_nt: TGTGCCAGCAGCCGTCTAGCGGGGGAGACCCAGTACTTC
d_call: TRBD2; j_call: TRBJ2-1; clone_size: NA; v_call: TRBV5-1; cdr3_aa: CASSLAGGRNEQFF; cdr3_nt: TGCGCCAGCAGCTTGGCGGGAGGGAGAAATGAGCAGTTCTTC
d_call: NA; j_call: TRBJ2-1; clone_size: NA; v_call: TRBV20-1; cdr3_aa: CSASDPDEQFF; cdr3_nt: TGCAGTGCTAGTGACCCGGATGAGCAGTTCTTC
d_call: TRBD2; j_call: TRBJ2-1; clone_size: NA; v_call: TRBV2; cdr3_aa: CASSESSGISHEQFF; cdr3_nt: TGTGCCAGCAGTGAGTCTAGCGGGATAAGCCATGAGCAGTTCTTC
d_call: TRBD1; j_call: TRBJ1-4; clone_size: NA; v_call: TRBV19; cdr3_aa: CASLNRGLEEKLFF; cdr3_nt: TGTGCCAGTTTGAACAGGGGGCTGGAAGAAAAACTGTTTTTT
d_call: NA; j_call: TRBJ2-7; clone_size: NA; v_call: TRBV7-2; cdr3_aa: CASSLGLGTYEQYF; cdr3_nt: TGTGCCAGCAGCTTAGGACTAGGGACCTACGAGCAGTACTTC
d_call: NA; j_call: TRBJ2-7; clone_size: NA; v_call: TRBV28; cdr3_aa: CASSLRSEQYF; cdr3_nt: TGTGCCAGCAGTTTGCGGTCCGAGCAGTACTTC
d_call: TRBD1; j_call: TRBJ2-7; clone_size: NA; v_call: TRBV19; cdr3_aa: CASSTSMTGGYEQYF; cdr3_nt: TGTGCCAGTAGTACCTCTATGACAGGGGGCTACGAGCAGTACTTC
d_call: NA; j_call: TRBJ2-1; clone_size: once; v_call: TRBV19; cdr3_aa: CASNRDSSSYNEQFF; cdr3_nt: TGTGCCAGTAACCGGGACTCGAGCTCCTACAATGAGCAGTTCTTC
d_call: NA; j_call: TRBJ1-2; clone_size: NA; v_call: TRBV6-2/TRBV6-3; cdr3_aa: CASSFDSVGGYTF; cdr3_nt: TGTGCCAGCAGTTTTGACTCTGTGGGTGGCTACACCTTC
d_call: NA; j_call: TRBJ1-4; clone_size: NA; v_call: TRBV11-2; cdr3_aa: CASRVPGLGEQEKLFF; cdr3_nt: TGTGCCAGCAGGGTCCCAGGTTTAGGGGAACAGGAAAAACTGTTTTTT
d_call: NA; j_call: TRBJ1-2; clone_size: few; v_call: TRBV7-9; cdr3_aa: CASSLAGGHANYGYTF; cdr3_nt: TGTGCCAGCAGCTTAGCTGGGGGACACGCTAACTATGGCTACACCTTC
d_call: NA; j_call: TRBJ1-6; clone_size: NA; v_call: TRBV3-1/TRBV3-2; cdr3_aa: CASSQELGVNSPLHF; cdr3_nt: TGTGCCAGCAGCCAAGAGTTAGGGGTCAATTCACCCCTCCACTTT
d_call: TRBD1; j_call: TRBJ1-5; clone_size: NA; v_call: TRBV5-5; cdr3_aa: CASGTRTGNQPQHF; cdr3_nt: TGTGCCAGCGGTACCCGGACAGGAAATCAGCCCCAGCATTTT
d_call: NA; j_call: TRBJ2-1; clone_size: NA; v_call: TRBV2; cdr3_aa: CASSELGFGDNEQFF; cdr3_nt: TGTGCCAGCAGTGAACTGGGATTCGGGGACAATGAGCAGTTCTTC
d_call: TRBD1; j_call: TRBJ1-1; clone_size: NA; v_call: TRBV5-1; cdr3_aa: CASRGGQGTEAFF; cdr3_nt: TGCGCCAGCAGGGGAGGACAGGGCACTGAAGCTTTCTTT
d_call: NA; j_call: TRBJ1-1; clone_size: NA; v_call: TRBV28; cdr3_aa: CASSLTWGPRGTEAFF; cdr3_nt: TGTGCCAGCAGTTTGACCTGGGGCCCAAGGGGCACTGAAGCTTTCTTT
d_call: NA; j_call: TRBJ2-2; clone_size: NA; v_call: TRBV7-9; cdr3_aa: CASSWEVEAGELFF; cdr3_nt: TGTGCCAGCAGTTGGGAGGTCGAGGCCGGGGAGCTGTTTTTT